This is a list of T cell receptor beta chains from one sample in a study of PD-L1 blockade in urothelial cancer. Data came from immunoSEQ multiplex PCR; TCRdb stores just in-frame clones and leaves some out. The sample yields 50,000 to 65,000 clones, about 80% seen once. The sequencing used PBMCs, collected around atezolizumab (anti-PD-L1) treatment. The receptor set was obtained from a man aged 40-49 years with urothelial cancer. CDR3s include the opening cysteine and the closing phenylalanine or tryptophan. Size tells how often a clone was seen (once, few, many) or the class of an expanded clone, and some rows leave it out.

size: -
V: TRBV10-3
J: TRBJ2-7
CDR3: CATGRGAAYEQYF

size: once
V: TRBV7-2
J: TRBJ2-1
CDR3: CASSLVGASNNEQFF

size: few
V: TRBV4-2
J: TRBJ2-4
CDR3: CASSQGVSAKNIQYF

size: once
V: TRBV4-2
J: TRBJ2-3
CDR3: CASSQRGNPTDTQYF

size: -
V: TRBV9
J: TRBJ2-5
CDR3: CASSVEGFPGETQYF

size: -
V: TRBV27
J: TRBJ1-2
CDR3: CASSPGGAGYTF

size: -
V: TRBV28
J: TRBJ1-5
CDR3: CASSLMLGEAQPQHF

size: once
V: TRBV19
J: TRBJ2-7
CDR3: CASSLAGLAGYEQYF

size: -
V: TRBV15
J: TRBJ2-5
CDR3: CATSRDRGVLETQYF

size: few
V: TRBV4-1
J: TRBJ1-2
CDR3: CASSLGTGLGGYTF

size: once
V: TRBV5-4
J: TRBJ2-5
CDR3: CASSSQGARQETQYF

size: -
V: TRBV21-1
J: TRBJ1-5
CDR3: CASSKKETGNQPQHF

size: -
V: TRBV19
J: TRBJ2-1
CDR3: CASSPGIAGVGEQFF

size: -
V: TRBV19
J: TRBJ2-1
CDR3: CASRVESLSYNEQFF

size: -
V: TRBV28
J: TRBJ2-3
CDR3: CASSSPGSTDTQYF

size: -
V: TRBV4-2
J: TRBJ1-2
CDR3: CASSHTGTGASGYTF

size: -
V: TRBV11-2
J: TRBJ2-1
CDR3: CASSLAGPASYNEQFF

size: -
V: TRBV29-1
J: TRBJ2-1
CDR3: CSVATGPYREQFF

size: -
V: TRBV27
J: TRBJ2-7
CDR3: CASSRQVEPYEQYF

size: -
V: TRBV6-1
J: TRBJ2-1
CDR3: CASSEAWVAGDENEQFF

size: few
V: TRBV5-5
J: TRBJ2-1
CDR3: CASSYRLAAYNEQFF

size: few
V: TRBV27
J: TRBJ1-2
CDR3: CASSPGVLNYGYTF

size: -
V: TRBV28
J: TRBJ1-3
CDR3: CASRSGSSGNTIYF

size: once
V: TRBV19
J: TRBJ1-2
CDR3: CASSIGRGGYTF

size: -
V: TRBV19
J: TRBJ1-2
CDR3: CASSMTGTGGRDGYTF

size: -
V: TRBV14
J: TRBJ1-1
CDR3: CASSHQNGRTEAFF

size: -
V: TRBV29-1
J: TRBJ1-5
CDR3: CSVGGEGQPQHF

size: -
V: TRBV18
J: TRBJ2-3
CDR3: CASSRTPSGTSARTDTQYF

size: -
V: TRBV19
J: TRBJ2-2
CDR3: CASRPTVNTGELFF

size: once
V: TRBV10-3
J: TRBJ2-1
CDR3: CAISQGNSYNEQFF